This is a list of T cell receptor beta chains from one sample in a study of cytomegalovirus exposure and HLA in healthy donors. The protocol was immunoSEQ multiplex PCR, while the TCRdb copy is restricted to in-frame clones and leaves out a portion. The sample includes 150,000 to 200,000 clones, 60% to 85% seen only once; the top ten take approximately 2.1%. Sequencing input: PBMCs. The receptors stem from a man aged 50 to 59 in good health and CMV-seropositive. The CDR3 runs from the conserved cysteine through the conserved F or W. The D gene is left open where the match is weak. Some rows mark clone size as missing; the rest say once, few, many or name a class of expanded clone.

clone size	D gene	V gene	J gene	CDR3 DNA	CDR3 protein
.	.	TRBV6-6	TRBJ2-7	TGTGCCAGCAGTTACGGCCGGGGGTCGTTCGAGCAGTACTTC	CASSYGRGSFEQYF
few	.	TRBV9	TRBJ2-7	TGTGCCAGCAGCGCGCGCGGGACTGCAACCCCCTACGAGCAGTACTTC	CASSARGTATPYEQYF
once	.	TRBV4-1	TRBJ1-2	TGCGCCAGCAGCCTGTCACAGGGCGCCGTGGACGGCTACACCTTC	CASSLSQGAVDGYTF
.	TRBD2	TRBV29-1	TRBJ2-1	TGCAGCGTGAGCGGGGGGGCCCCCGCCGAGCAGTTCTTC	CSVSGGAPAEQFF
.	TRBD1	TRBV4-3	TRBJ1-5	TGCGCCAGCAGCCAAGGGACAGGGGGAGCTTGGCCCCAGCATTTT	CASSQGTGGAWPQHF
.	.	TRBV6-5	TRBJ1-2	TGTGCCAGCAGGCGGCCAGGGACAAACTATGGCTACACCTTC	CASRRPGTNYGYTF
few	TRBD1	TRBV9	TRBJ1-3	TGTGCCAGCAGCGCCCGAGGGGTCTCCGGGACAGGGGCTGGAAACACCATATATTTT	CASSARGVSGTGAGNTIYF
.	.	TRBV7-9	TRBJ1-2	TGTGCCAGCAGCCTACCCACTCGGGTGTTCGGCTACACCTTC	CASSLPTRVFGYTF
few	TRBD2	TRBV7-2	TRBJ2-1	TGTGCCAGCAGCCTAATCCCGACTAGCGGGGGGGCTGAGCAGTTCTTC	CASSLIPTSGGAEQFF
once	.	TRBV6-1	TRBJ1-3	TGTGCCAGTCAAGAGTACGGAAACACCATATATTTT	CASQEYGNTIYF
.	.	TRBV5-8	TRBJ2-1	TGTGCCAGCAGCTTAAGGAGTAGCTCCTACAATGAGCAGTTCTTC	CASSLRSSSYNEQFF
.	TRBD1	TRBV19	TRBJ1-2	TGTGCCAGTAGTATAGCCCAAAGGACAGGGGAGGCATATGGCTACACCTTC	CASSIAQRTGEAYGYTF
.	TRBD2	TRBV9	TRBJ2-2	TGTGCCAGCAGCTTACTAGCGGGGGCCTACACCGGGGAGCTGTTTTTT	CASSLLAGAYTGELFF
.	TRBD1	TRBV7-9	TRBJ2-7	TGTGCCAGCAAACGGGACAGTAACTACGAGCAGTACTTC	CASKRDSNYEQYF
.	.	TRBV28	TRBJ1-1	TGTGCCAGCAGTTTATCCGCCGCGGGGACTGAAGCTTTCTTT	CASSLSAAGTEAFF
.	.	TRBV2	TRBJ1-2	TGTGCCAGCATGCGACAGGCACTCTATGGCTACACCTTC	CASMRQALYGYTF
.	.	TRBV7-9	TRBJ1-4	TGTGCCAGCAGCTTAGGGCAGGGGAATGAAAAACTGTTTTTT	CASSLGQGNEKLFF
.	.	TRBV4-1	TRBJ2-7	TGCGCCAGCAGACCCAAGATTACAGGGTCCTACGAGCAGTACTTC	CASRPKITGSYEQYF
few	TRBD2	TRBV4-1	TRBJ2-7	TGCGCCAGCAGCCGACTAGCGGGTGTCCACGAGCAGTACTTC	CASSRLAGVHEQYF
once	.	TRBV7-6	TRBJ1-1	TGTGCCAGCAGCCTGGAGCAGAACACTGAAGCTTTCTTT	CASSLEQNTEAFF
.	.	TRBV28	TRBJ1-1	TGTGCCAGCAGGCAACAGGGAACTGAAGCTTTCTTT	CASRQQGTEAFF
.	.	TRBV5-4	TRBJ1-2	TGTGCCAGCAGCTTGTTCGCGGGAGGGGGGGCCGCCTATGGCTACACCTTC	CASSLFAGGGAAYGYTF
.	.	TRBV11-3	TRBJ2-3	TGTGCCAGCAGTCTAGGGCTCGGGGGCACAGATACGCAGTATTTT	CASSLGLGGTDTQYF